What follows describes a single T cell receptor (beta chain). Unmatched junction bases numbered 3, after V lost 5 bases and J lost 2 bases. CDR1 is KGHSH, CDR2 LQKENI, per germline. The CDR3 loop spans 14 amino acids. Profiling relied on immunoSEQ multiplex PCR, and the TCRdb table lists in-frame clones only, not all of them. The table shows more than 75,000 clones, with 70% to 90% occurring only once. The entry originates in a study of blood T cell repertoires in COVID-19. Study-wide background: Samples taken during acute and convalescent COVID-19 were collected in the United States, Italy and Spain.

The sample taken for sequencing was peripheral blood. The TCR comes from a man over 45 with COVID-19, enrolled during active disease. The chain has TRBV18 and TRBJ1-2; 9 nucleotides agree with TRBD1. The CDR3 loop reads CASSAGQGNYGYTF. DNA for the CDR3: TGTGCCAGCTCAGCAGGACAGGGGAACTATGGCTACACCTTC.